Following are 29 T cell receptor beta chains from one sample sequenced in a study of neurological immune-mediated disorders. Each CDR3 protein is one row after TCRdb ran MiXCR on the 5' RACE reads. This table has around 70,000 distinct CDR3 sequences, less than 5.5% appearing once. Sequenced material: PBMCs. The receptors originated from a young man with multiple sclerosis.

This clonotype was observed many times. This chain uses TRBV5-6 with TRBJ1-2; TRBD1 matches 8 bases. Germline CDR1 is SGHDT and CDR2 is YYEEEE. This CDR3 has 16 residues. V gave up 5 bases and J gave up 3 bases; unmatched junction bases: 12. The CDR3 DNA reads as TGTGCCAGCAGGCGAGGGTTGTACAGGGGGGACTATGGCTACACCTTC. This translates into CASRRGLYRGDYGYTF.

In the case of this clonotype: The junction shows a germline mismatch at one end, possibly a read error. The CDR3 nucleotides read TGTGCCAGCTCACCAGGCTATCTGGATCAGCCCCAGAATTTT. Its protein product is CASSPGYLDQPQNF. The V and J genes are TRBV18 and TRBJ1-5; D not certain. The CDR3 has 14 residues. Germline CDR1 reads KGHSH; CDR2 reads LQKENI.

This clonotype was recorded at least ten times. The chain recombines TRBV3-1 with TRBJ1-5; no clear D. Between the trimmed V and J ends, which lost 3 bases and 10 bases, there was a span of 10 bases. The CDR3 consists of 12 residues. From germline, CDR1 is LGHDT and CDR2 YNNKEL (reference sequence). CDR3 sequence (DNA): TGTGCCAGCAGCCATCGGAGTTCTCCCCAGCATTTT. Protein: CASSHRSSPQHF. Based on the CDR3 plus reference TRBV3-1 and TRBJ1-5, the full variable domain is DTAVSQTPKYLVTQMGNDKSIKCEQNLGHDTMYWYKQDSKKFLKIMFSYNNKELIINETVPNRFSPKSPDKAHLNLHINSLELGDSAVYFCASSHRSSPQHFGDGTRLSIL.

This clonotype was detected ten times or more. This chain connects TRBV11-2 to TRBJ2-1, with D possibly TRBD2 on 6 matching bases. V was trimmed by 4 bases and J by 2 bases, leaving 21 bases between them. The germline gives CDR1 SGHAT, CDR2 FQNNGV. CDR3 length: 18 amino acids. The CDR3 nucleotides read TGTGCCAGCAGCTCTCTTAGAAGAGGGACTCGTACCTACAATGAGCAGTTCTTC. Its protein product is CASSSLRRGTRTYNEQFF.

The chain has TRBV7-2 and TRBJ2-1, with TRBD2 matching 7 bases. The germline V gene encodes CDR1 SGHTA and CDR2 FQGNSA. This CDR3 has 14 amino acids. V lost 0 bases and J lost 10; bases outside the gene matches: 6. This chain's CDR3 is CASSLAWEGGEQFF. In nucleotides, the CDR3 is TGTGCCAGCAGCTTAGCCTGGGAGGGCGGCGAGCAGTTCTTC.

This clonotype was seen a handful of times. The chain uses TRBV20-1 and TRBJ1-5; D gene unclear. This CDR3 comprises 15 residues. Trimming removed 6 bases from V and 7 bases from J, with 22 bases in between. Germline CDR1 and CDR2: DFQATT and SNEGSKA (reference sequence). As DNA, the CDR3 is TGCAGTGCCGGGAGAGGAGTTGGGCCCGGACAGCCCCAGCATTTT. Residues: CSAGRGVGPGQPQHF.

CDR3 sequence: CASSLGTLADNSPLHF. For the CDR3, the DNA is TGTGCCAGCAGCTTAGGAACACTTGCGGATAATTCACCCCTCCACTTT. The gene calls are TRBV7-3 and TRBJ1-6; D call uncertain. CDR1 and CDR2 (germline): SGHTA, FQGTGA. The CDR3 runs to 16 residues. V gave up 2 bases and J gave up 5 bases, with 13 bases separating them.

This clonotype showed up many times. The CDR3 protein is CASSSGGSYEQYF. The DNA for the CDR3 is TGTGCCAGCAGCTCAGGGGGCTCCTACGAGCAGTACTTC. The chain is built from TRBV6-5 and TRBJ2-7; TRBD1 matches 7 bases. The CDR3 is 13 amino acids. Trimming at V came to 6 bases and at J to 0 bases, leaving 2 bases not matched to a gene. In germline, CDR1 is MNHEY, CDR2 SVGAGI.

This clonotype was recorded many times. The V and J genes are TRBV24-1 and TRBJ2-1, with a possible D match to TRBD1 (6 bases). CDR3 size: 17 residues. V lost 5 bases and J 1 base, leaving 17 bases between the germline ends. Looked up from germline, CDR1 is KGHDR and CDR2 is SFDVKD. The CDR3 nucleotides read TGTGCCACCAGTGCTACTCGCGTAACAGGGTCCTACAATGAGCAGTTCTTC. This gives the protein CATSATRVTGSYNEQFF.

In its sample, this clonotype ranks as medium-sized (0.01 to 0.1%). V gene TRBV20-1 combines with J gene TRBJ2-1; 11 bases line up with TRBD1. Looked up from germline, CDR1 is DFQATT and CDR2 is SNEGSKA (reference sequence). With 2 bases clipped from V and 5 bases from J, the junction kept 8 bases outside the gene matches. CDR3 length: 16 amino acids. CDR3 sequence reads: CSARSPGTGGDNEQFF. The CDR3 DNA reads TGCAGTGCTAGATCCCCCGGGACAGGGGGAGACAATGAGCAGTTCTTC.

This clonotype has ten or more counts. The chain has TRBV28 and TRBJ2-2; 10 bases are shared with TRBD2. Germline CDR1 and CDR2: MDHEN and SYDVKM. The CDR3 has 15 amino acids. CDR3: CGTRLLAGVTGELFF. The CDR3 nucleotides are TGTGGGACTCGACTTCTAGCGGGAGTCACCGGGGAGCTGTTTTTT.

This clonotype came up many times. V is TRBV5-5 and J is TRBJ2-3; D possibly corresponds to TRBD2 (6 bases). This CDR3 is 16 amino acids long. V was shortened by 2 bases and J by 5 bases, with 18 bases between the two germline ends. Germline values: CDR1 SGHKS, CDR2 YYEKEE (reference sequence). CDR3 DNA sequence: TGTGCCAGCAGCTTTGGGGACTCCACCGGGGGAGATACGCAGTATTTT. It is translated as CASSFGDSTGGDTQYF.

This clonotype was seen many times. The chain combines TRBV28 with TRBJ2-3; TRBD2 matches 12 bases. The CDR3 spans 20 residues. Trimming cost V 4 bases and J 5 bases; bases outside gene matches: 19. The germline V gene has CDR1 MDHEN and CDR2 SYDVKM. In nucleotides, the CDR3 is TGTGCCAGCAGTTCTTCTATAACCCTCCTAGCGGGGGGGCCGGGAGATACGCAGTATTTT. Translation: CASSSSITLLAGGPGDTQYF.

At least ten counts were recorded for this clonotype. The rearrangement joins TRBV18 to TRBJ2-1; TRBD2 aligns across 9 bases. Trimming removed 4 bases from V and 10 bases from J; junction bases left unmatched: 17. CDR1 and CDR2 (germline): KGHSH, LQKENI. The CDR3 extends over 17 amino acids. The CDR3: CASSLETSGGYYGEQFF. The DNA of the CDR3 is TGTGCCAGCTCACTTGAGACTAGCGGAGGTTACTACGGCGAGCAGTTCTTC.

There are many counts of this clonotype. J is TRBJ1-6 and V is TRBV5-1; D gene unclear. This CDR3 is built from 14 residues. V was pared by 4 bases and J by 9 bases, with 14 bases between. Germline V gene sequence: CDR1 SGHRS, CDR2 YFSETQ. The CDR3 DNA sequence: TGCGCCAGCAGCGATGGGAGAGGGCGTTCACCCCTCCACTTT. Its translation is CASSDGRGRSPLHF.

Regarding this clonotype: At one end, the junction sequence differs from germline, possibly due to a read error. V and J are TRBV5-5 and TRBJ1-5; D unclear. The length of the CDR3 is 14 residues. The germline gives CDR1 SGHKS, CDR2 YYEKEE (reference sequence). The CDR3 coding sequence is TGTGCCAGCAGCTTGGACGGTAGCAATCAGCCCCAGAATTTT. Translating it yields CASSLDGSNQPQNF. Based on the CDR3 plus reference TRBV5-5 and TRBJ1-5, the full variable domain is DAGVTQSPTHLIKTRGQQVTLRCSPISGHKSVSWYQQVLGQGPQFIFQYYEKEERGRGNFPDRFSARQFPNYSSELNVNALLLGDSALYLCASSLDGSNQPQNFGDGTRLSIL.

This clonotype was seen many times. J is TRBJ2-2 and V is TRBV4-3; D not certain. Germline CDR1 reads LGHNA; CDR2 reads YSLEER. The CDR3 loop spans 15 amino acids. The V and J ends lost 0 bases and 1 base respectively, with 6 bases between them. DNA of the CDR3: TGCGCCAGCAGCCAAGACTGGGTGAACACCGGGGAGCTGTTTTTT. It encodes CASSQDWVNTGELFF.

Many counts were recorded for this clonotype. This rearrangement joins TRBV20-1 to TRBJ2-7, with D perhaps TRBD2 (5 bases). CDR1 and CDR2 from the germline V gene are DFQATT and SNEGSKA (reference sequence). This CDR3 spans 16 amino acids. Trimming removed 3 bases from V and 9 bases from J, with 27 bases in between. CDR3 protein: CSASSVALTTTVGQYF. CDR3 sequence (DNA): TGCAGTGCTAGTTCTGTAGCGCTAACAACCACGGTTGGGCAGTACTTC.

This clonotype was seen many times. The genes are TRBV18 and TRBJ2-3; TRBD2 matches at 9 bases. This CDR3 is built from 15 residues. Per germline, CDR1 KGHSH and CDR2 LQKENI. V shed 3 bases and J 2 bases; nucleotides not matched to a gene: 3. The CDR3 loop reads CASSPLAGNTDTQYF. The DNA for the CDR3 is TGTGCCAGCTCACCCCTAGCGGGGAACACAGATACGCAGTATTTT.

This clonotype was observed at least ten times. The chain links TRBV6-1 to TRBJ2-3; D is possibly TRBD1 (6 bases). CDR1 is MNHNS, CDR2 SASEGT, per germline. This CDR3 contains 15 residues. Trimming left V 3 bases short and J 4 bases short, with 14 bases between. CDR3 DNA: TGTGCCAGCAGTGAGGCACAGGGACGACCAGATACGCAGTATTTT. It specifies CASSEAQGRPDTQYF.

This clonotype was counted at least ten times. The chain has TRBV6-6 and TRBJ2-1; 14 positions match TRBD2. Unmatched junction bases numbered 9, after V lost 2 bases and J lost 15 bases. This CDR3 is built from 15 residues. Per germline, CDR1 MNHNY and CDR2 SVGAGI (reference sequence). The CDR3: CASSYHGTSGSSPFF. DNA of the CDR3: TGTGCCAGCAGTTACCATGGGACTAGCGGGAGCAGCCCGTTCTTC.

With regard to this clonotype: The DNA is omitted, as the CDR3 cannot be located on it reliably, and the CDR3 follows TCRdb's listing. CDR3 sequence: CASSFYICSASRILTYGRYYEQYF. V and J are TRBV7-6 and TRBJ2-7; TRBD2 was called by the table and not checked on the DNA. Germline-derived CDR1 and CDR2 are SGHVS and FNYEAQ. From its first to its last residue, the CDR3 has 24 amino acids.

This clonotype was counted ten times or more. The V gene is TRBV2, the J gene TRBJ2-1; 7 bases are a match to TRBD1. The length of the CDR3 is 17 residues. Germline V gives CDR1 SNHLY, CDR2 FYNNEI. The V and J ends lost 6 bases and 0 bases, in that order; junction bases with no gene match: 11. The CDR3 sequence is CASSRLGTAGSYNEQFF. For the CDR3, the DNA is TGTGCCAGCAGCCGACTCGGGACAGCCGGCTCCTACAATGAGCAGTTCTTC.

This clonotype was picked up many times. This sequence joins TRBV10-3 and TRBJ2-7; possible D gene TRBD1, 6 bases. CDR1 and CDR2 (germline): ENHRY, SYGVKD. The V and J ends lost 7 bases and 5 bases respectively, with 18 bases between them. This CDR3 has 14 amino acids. The CDR3 loop is CAIKVREGQNEQYF. The CDR3 DNA reads as TGTGCCATCAAGGTCAGGGAAGGACAGAACGAGCAGTACTTC.

This clonotype was counted many times. The rearrangement joins TRBV27 to TRBJ2-1, with TRBD2 matching over 7 bases. The CDR3 runs 16 residues. Germline CDR1 reads MNHEY; CDR2 reads SMNVEV (reference sequence). The J segment lost 7 bases and the V segment lost 1 base, leaving 10 bases of the junction unmatched. CDR3 region: CASSLYRGGSGNEQFF. The CDR3 nucleotides are TGTGCCAGCAGTTTATACCGCGGGGGAAGTGGGAATGAGCAGTTCTTC.

This clonotype was seen repeatedly, ten times or more. The chain joins TRBV5-6 to TRBJ2-7; D uncertain. There are 15 residues in the CDR3. V lost 0 bases to trimming and J lost 0 bases, with 10 bases between them. CDR1 is SGHDT, CDR2 YYEEEE, per germline. The CDR3 sequence: CASSLVGHHSYEQYF. The CDR3 DNA reads as TGTGCCAGCAGCTTGGTCGGCCACCACTCCTACGAGCAGTACTTC.

This clonotype was counted at least ten times. The chain uses TRBV27 and TRBJ2-2; D perhaps matches TRBD2 (5 bases). Trimming left V 5 bases short and J 5 bases short, with 15 bases between. In germline, CDR1 is MNHEY, CDR2 SMNVEV (reference sequence). The CDR3 is made up of 15 amino acids. The CDR3 DNA reads as TGTGCCAGCAGTACCGGGATTAGCCTAACCGGGGAGCTGTTTTTT. It is translated as CASSTGISLTGELFF.

This clonotype was detected ten times or more. The rearrangement links TRBV3-1 to TRBJ2-1; D is possibly TRBD2 (6 bases). Germline-derived CDR1 and CDR2 are LGHDT and YNNKEL (reference sequence). CDR3 length equals 17 residues. V lost 0 bases and J lost 1, with 13 bases in between. The CDR3 DNA follows: TGTGCCAGCAGCCAAGATAGTTCTAGCGCGTCCTACAATGAGCAGTTCTTC. The encoded protein is CASSQDSSSASYNEQFF.

This clonotype was counted many times. The chain links TRBV7-2 to TRBJ2-3; TRBD1 agrees at 8 bases. V trimming: 6 bases; J trimming: 1 base; junction bases outside the gene matches: 0. The CDR3 runs 13 residues. Germline V gene lookup returns CDR1 SGHTA and CDR2 FQGNSA. In DNA, the CDR3 is TGTGCCAGCAGACAGGGGGGCACAGATACGCAGTATTTT. Amino acid sequence: CASRQGGTDTQYF.